The 5 T cell receptor beta chains below were found in one sample sequenced in a study of T cell changes during pregnancy in multiple sclerosis. The protocol was immunoSEQ multiplex PCR, while the TCRdb copy is restricted to in-frame clones and leaves out a portion. The table shows fewer than 50,000 clones, with less than 95% occurring only once. Sequenced material: CD4+ T cells from peripheral blood mononuclear cells, taken in the third trimester of pregnancy. These receptors originate from a female donor with multiple sclerosis, enrolled in a pregnancy study.

The J gene is TRBJ2-1, the V gene TRBV7-2; weak D call: TRBD2 (5 bases). V dropped 5 bases and J dropped 9 bases, with 20 bases sitting between them. Germline V gives CDR1 SGHTA, CDR2 FQGNSA. The CDR3 has 15 residues. This CDR3 is CASSPPPGLAGEQFF. CDR3 sequence (DNA): TGTGCCAGCAGCCCTCCCCCCGGGTTGGCGGGTGAGCAGTTCTTC.

This sequence joins TRBV9 and TRBJ1-2; 9 bases are a match to TRBD1. The germline V gene has CDR1 SGDLS and CDR2 YYNGEE. The CDR3 is 13 residues long. V shed 2 bases, J shed 12 bases, and the junction held 8 bases outside the gene matches. CDR3 DNA: TGTGCCAGCAGCGTCCGGGACAGGGTCCCACACACCTTC. This translates into CASSVRDRVPHTF. Together with reference TRBV9 and TRBJ1-2, the CDR3 gives the full variable domain: DSGVTQTPKHLITATGQRVTLRCSPRSGDLSVYWYQQSLDQGLQFLIQYYNGEERAKGNILERFSAQQFPDLHSELNLSSLELGDSALYFCASSVRDRVPHTFGSGTRLTVV.

V and J are TRBV7-2 and TRBJ2-1; tentatively, D is TRBD2 (6 bases). The V end was cut by 1 base, the J end by 0 bases, with 13 bases between. Germline CDR1 is SGHTA and CDR2 is FQGNSA. The CDR3 sequence is 17 residues long. The CDR3 here is CASSLGISGASYNEQFF. In DNA form, the CDR3 reads TGTGCCAGCAGCTTAGGCATTAGCGGAGCCTCCTACAATGAGCAGTTCTTC.

The rearrangement joins TRBV30 to TRBJ1-5; D perhaps matches TRBD1 (5 bases). Trimming shortened V by 1 base and J by 7 bases, and 14 bases separated the two germline ends. From germline, CDR1 is GTSNPN and CDR2 SVGIG (reference sequence). The CDR3 totals 14 residues. CDR3 amino acids: CAWSGNGGGQPQHF. The CDR3 DNA follows: TGTGCCTGGAGTGGTAACGGGGGTGGGCAGCCCCAGCATTTT.

The V and J genes are TRBV18 and TRBJ2-7; 8 positions agree with TRBD1. This CDR3 has 14 amino acids. With V trimmed by 4 bases and J by 1 base, 3 bases remained unmatched. Germline V CDR1 and CDR2: KGHSH, LQKENI. The CDR3 protein is CASSRQGKSYEQYF. CDR3 nucleotides: TGTGCCAGCTCACGACAGGGGAAATCCTACGAGCAGTACTTC. Full variable domain (rest looked up from reference TRBV18 and TRBJ2-7): NAGVMQNPRHLVRRRGQEARLRCSPMKGHSHVYWYRQLPEEGLKFMVYLQKENIIDESGMPKERFSAEFPKEGPSILRIQQVVRGDSAAYFCASSRQGKSYEQYFGPGTRLTVT.